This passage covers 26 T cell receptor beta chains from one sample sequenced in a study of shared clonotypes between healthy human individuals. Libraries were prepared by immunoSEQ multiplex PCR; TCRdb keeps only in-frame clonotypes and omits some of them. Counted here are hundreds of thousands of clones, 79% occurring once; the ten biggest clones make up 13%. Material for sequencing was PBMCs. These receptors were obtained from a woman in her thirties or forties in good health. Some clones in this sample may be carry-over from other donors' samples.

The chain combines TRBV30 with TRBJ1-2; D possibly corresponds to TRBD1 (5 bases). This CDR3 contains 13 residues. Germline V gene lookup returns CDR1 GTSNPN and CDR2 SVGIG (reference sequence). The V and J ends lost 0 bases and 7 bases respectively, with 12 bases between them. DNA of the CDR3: TGTGCCTGGAGTGTTGTCAGGGATGGTGGCTACACCTTC. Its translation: CAWSVVRDGGYTF.

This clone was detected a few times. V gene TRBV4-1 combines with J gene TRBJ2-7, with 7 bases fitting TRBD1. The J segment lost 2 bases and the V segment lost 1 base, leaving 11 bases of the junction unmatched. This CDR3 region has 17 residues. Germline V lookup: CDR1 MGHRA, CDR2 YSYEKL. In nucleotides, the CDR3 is TGCGCCAGCAGCCAAGCCCCTATGACAGGGAAGGCCTACGAGCAGTACTTC. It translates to CASSQAPMTGKAYEQYF.

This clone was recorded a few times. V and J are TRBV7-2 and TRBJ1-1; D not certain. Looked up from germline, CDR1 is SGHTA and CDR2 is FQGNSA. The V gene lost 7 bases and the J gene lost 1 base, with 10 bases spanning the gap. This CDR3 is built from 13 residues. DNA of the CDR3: TGTGCCAGCAAACTACAGCCGAACACTGAAGCTTTCTTT. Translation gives CASKLQPNTEAFF. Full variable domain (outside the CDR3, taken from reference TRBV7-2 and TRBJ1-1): GAGVSQSPSNKVTEKGKDVELRCDPISGHTALYWYRQSLGQGLEFLIYFQGNSAPDKSGLPSDRFSAERTGGSVSTLTIQRTQQEDSAVYLCASKLQPNTEAFFGQGTRLTVV.

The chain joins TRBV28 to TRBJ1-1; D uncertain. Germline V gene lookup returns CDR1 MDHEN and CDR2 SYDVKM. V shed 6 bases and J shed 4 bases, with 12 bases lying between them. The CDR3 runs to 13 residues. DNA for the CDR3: TGTGCCAGCAGAATACCCCCGGGCACTGAAGCTTTCTTT. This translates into CASRIPPGTEAFF.

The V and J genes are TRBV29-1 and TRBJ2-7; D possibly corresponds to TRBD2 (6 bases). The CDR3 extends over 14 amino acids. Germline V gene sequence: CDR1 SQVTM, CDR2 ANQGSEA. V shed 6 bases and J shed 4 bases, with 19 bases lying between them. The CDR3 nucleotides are TGCAGCGTGGGGACTTATCAGGAGGGTTACGAGCAGTACTTC. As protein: CSVGTYQEGYEQYF.

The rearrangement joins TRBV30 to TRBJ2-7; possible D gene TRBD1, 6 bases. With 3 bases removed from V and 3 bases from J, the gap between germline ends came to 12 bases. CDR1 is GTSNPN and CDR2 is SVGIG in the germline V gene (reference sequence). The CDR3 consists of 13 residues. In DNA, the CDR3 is TGTGCCTGGAGCAGGGGTGGGTACTACGAGCAGTACTTC. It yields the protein CAWSRGGYYEQYF.

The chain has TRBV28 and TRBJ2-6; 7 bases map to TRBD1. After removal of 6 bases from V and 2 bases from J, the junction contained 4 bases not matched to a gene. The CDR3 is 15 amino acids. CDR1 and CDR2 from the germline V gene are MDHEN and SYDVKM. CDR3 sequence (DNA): TGTGCCAGCAGCTCCCAGGGGGCTGGGGCCAACGTCCTGACTTTC. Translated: CASSSQGAGANVLTF.

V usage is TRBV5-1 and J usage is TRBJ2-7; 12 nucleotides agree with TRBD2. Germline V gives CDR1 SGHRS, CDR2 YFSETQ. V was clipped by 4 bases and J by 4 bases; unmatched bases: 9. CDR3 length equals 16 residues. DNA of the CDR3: TGCGCCAGCAGCCCGGACGGACTAGCGGGATTTTACGAGCAGTACTTC. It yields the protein CASSPDGLAGFYEQYF.

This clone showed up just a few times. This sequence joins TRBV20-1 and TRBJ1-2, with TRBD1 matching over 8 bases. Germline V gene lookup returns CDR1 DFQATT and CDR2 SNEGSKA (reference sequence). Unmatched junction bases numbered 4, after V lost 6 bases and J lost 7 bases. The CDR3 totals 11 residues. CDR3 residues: CSAWTGFGYTF. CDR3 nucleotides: TGCAGTGCCTGGACAGGGTTTGGCTACACCTTC.

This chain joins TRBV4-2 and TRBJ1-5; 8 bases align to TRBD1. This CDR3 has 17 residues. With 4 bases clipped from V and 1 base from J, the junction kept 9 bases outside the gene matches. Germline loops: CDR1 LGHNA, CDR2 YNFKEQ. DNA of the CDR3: TGTGCCAGCAGCCCCCGAGCCGACAGGGGCAGCAATCAGCCCCAGCATTTT. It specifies CASSPRADRGSNQPQHF.

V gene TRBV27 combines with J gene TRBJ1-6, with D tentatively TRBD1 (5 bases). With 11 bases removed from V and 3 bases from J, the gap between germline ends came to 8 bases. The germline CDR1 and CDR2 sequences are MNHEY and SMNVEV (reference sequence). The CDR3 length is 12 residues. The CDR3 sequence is CASRVYNSPLHF. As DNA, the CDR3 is TGTGCCTCCAGGGTCTATAATTCACCCCTCCACTTT.

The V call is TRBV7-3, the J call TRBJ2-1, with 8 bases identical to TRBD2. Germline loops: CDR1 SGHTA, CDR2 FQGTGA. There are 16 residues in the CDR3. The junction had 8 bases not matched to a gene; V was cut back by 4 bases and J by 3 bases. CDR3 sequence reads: CASSSIGGVYYNEQFF. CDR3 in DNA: TGTGCCAGCAGCTCAATCGGGGGGGTGTACTACAATGAGCAGTTCTTC.

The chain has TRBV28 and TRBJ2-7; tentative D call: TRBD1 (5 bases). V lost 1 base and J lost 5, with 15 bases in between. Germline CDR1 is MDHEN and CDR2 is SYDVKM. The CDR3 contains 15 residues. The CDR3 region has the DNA TGTGCCAGCAGTTTATTCCAGGGAATCGGCGACGAGCAGTACTTC. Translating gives CASSLFQGIGDEQYF.

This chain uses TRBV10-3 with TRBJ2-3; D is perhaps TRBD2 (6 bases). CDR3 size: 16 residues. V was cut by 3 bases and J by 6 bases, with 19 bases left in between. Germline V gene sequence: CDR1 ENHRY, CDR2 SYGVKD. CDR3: CAISEEPAGLVDTQYF. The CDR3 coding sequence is TGTGCCATCAGTGAAGAGCCAGCGGGCCTGGTGGATACGCAGTATTTT.

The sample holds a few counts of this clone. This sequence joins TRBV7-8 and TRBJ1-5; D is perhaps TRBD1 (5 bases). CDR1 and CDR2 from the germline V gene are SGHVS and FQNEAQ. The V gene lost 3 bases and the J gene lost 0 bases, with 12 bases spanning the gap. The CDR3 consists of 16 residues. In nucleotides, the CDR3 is TGTGCCAGCAGCTTCAACCGAGACAGTAGCAATCAGCCCCAGCATTTT. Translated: CASSFNRDSSNQPQHF. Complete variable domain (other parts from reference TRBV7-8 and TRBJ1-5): GAGVSQSPRYKVAKRGQDVALRCDPISGHVSLFWYQQALGQGPEFLTYFQNEAQLDKSGLPSDRFFAERPEGSVSTLKIQRTQQEDSAVYLCASSFNRDSSNQPQHFGDGTRLSIL.

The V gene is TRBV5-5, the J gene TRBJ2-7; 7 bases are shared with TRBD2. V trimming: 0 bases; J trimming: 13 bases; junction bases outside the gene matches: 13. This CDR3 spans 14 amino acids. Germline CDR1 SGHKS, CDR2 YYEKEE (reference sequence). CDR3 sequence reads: CASSLDFGGSTYYF. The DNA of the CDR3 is TGTGCCAGCAGCTTGGATTTCGGGGGGAGCACCTACTACTTC.

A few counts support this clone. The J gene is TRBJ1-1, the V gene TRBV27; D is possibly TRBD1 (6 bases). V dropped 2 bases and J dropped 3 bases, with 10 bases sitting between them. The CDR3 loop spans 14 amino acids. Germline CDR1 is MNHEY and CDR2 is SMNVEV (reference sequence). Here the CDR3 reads CASSLVTGHTEAFF. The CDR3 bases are TGTGCCAGCAGTTTAGTGACAGGACACACTGAAGCTTTCTTT.

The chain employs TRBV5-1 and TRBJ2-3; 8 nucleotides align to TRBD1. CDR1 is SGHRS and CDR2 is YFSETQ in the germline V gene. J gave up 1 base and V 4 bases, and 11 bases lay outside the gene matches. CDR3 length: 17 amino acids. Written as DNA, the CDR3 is TGCGCCAGCAGCCCTTACACAGGGGGTATCGGCACAGATACGCAGTATTTT. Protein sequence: CASSPYTGGIGTDTQYF.

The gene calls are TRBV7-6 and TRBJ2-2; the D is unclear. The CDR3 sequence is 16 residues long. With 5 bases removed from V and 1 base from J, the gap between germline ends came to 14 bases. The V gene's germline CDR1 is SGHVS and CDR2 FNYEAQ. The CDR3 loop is CASSPFAGRNTGELFF. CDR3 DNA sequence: TGTGCCAGCAGCCCCTTCGCCGGCAGGAACACCGGGGAGCTGTTTTTT.

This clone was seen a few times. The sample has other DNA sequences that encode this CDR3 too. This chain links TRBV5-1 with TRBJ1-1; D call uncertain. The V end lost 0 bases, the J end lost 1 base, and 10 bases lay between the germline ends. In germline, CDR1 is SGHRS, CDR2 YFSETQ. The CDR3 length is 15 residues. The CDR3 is CASSLDARTNTEAFF. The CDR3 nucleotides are TGCGCCAGCAGCTTGGACGCCAGGACGAACACTGAAGCTTTCTTT.

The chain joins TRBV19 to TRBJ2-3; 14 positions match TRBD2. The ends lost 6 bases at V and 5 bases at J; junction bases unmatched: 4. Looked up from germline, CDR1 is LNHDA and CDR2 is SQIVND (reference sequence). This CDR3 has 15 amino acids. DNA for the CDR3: TGTGCCAGTAGCCCCGGACTAGCGGGAGGAGATACGCAGTATTTT. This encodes CASSPGLAGGDTQYF.

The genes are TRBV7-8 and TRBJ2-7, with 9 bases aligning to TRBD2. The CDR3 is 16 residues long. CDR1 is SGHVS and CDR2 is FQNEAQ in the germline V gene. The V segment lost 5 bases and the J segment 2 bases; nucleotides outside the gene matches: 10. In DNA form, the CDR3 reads TGTGCCAGCAGCCCGCGGAGACTAGCGGAAACCTACGAGCAGTACTTC. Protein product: CASSPRRLAETYEQYF.

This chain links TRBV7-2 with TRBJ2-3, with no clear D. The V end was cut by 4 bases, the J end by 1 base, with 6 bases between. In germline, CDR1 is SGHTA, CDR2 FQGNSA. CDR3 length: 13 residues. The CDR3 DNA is TGTGCCAGCAGCTCCGAAGGCACAGATACGCAGTATTTT. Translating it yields CASSSEGTDTQYF.

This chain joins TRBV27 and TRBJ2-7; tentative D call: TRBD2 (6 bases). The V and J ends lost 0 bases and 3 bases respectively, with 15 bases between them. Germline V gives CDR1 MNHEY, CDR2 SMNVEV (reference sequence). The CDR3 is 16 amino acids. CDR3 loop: CASSLSRLSGDYEQYF. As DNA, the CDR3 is TGTGCCAGCAGTTTATCGCGACTTTCGGGAGACTACGAGCAGTACTTC.

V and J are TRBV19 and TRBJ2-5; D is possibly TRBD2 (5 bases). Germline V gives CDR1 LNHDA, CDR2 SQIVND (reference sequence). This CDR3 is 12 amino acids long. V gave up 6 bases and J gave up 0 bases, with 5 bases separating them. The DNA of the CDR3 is TGTGCCAGTAGCGGGAACCAAGAGACCCAGTACTTC. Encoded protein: CASSGNQETQYF. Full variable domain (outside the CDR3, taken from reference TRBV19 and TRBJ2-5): DGGITQSPKYLFRKEGQNVTLSCEQNLNHDAMYWYRQDPGQGLRLIYYSQIVNDFQKGDIAEGYSVSREKKESFPLTVTSAQKNPTAFYLCASSGNQETQYFGPGTRLLVL.

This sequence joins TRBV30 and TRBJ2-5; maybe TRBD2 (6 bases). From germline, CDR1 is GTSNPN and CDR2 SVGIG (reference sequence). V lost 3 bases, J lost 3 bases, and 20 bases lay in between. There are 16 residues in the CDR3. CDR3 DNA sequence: TGTGCCTGGAGGCATTATCGGGGGAGGTTGGAAGAGACCCAGTACTTC. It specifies CAWRHYRGRLEETQYF.